Listed below are T cell receptor beta chains from one sample, sequenced in a study of OX40 agonist ivuxolimab in advanced cancers. Assay used: immunoSEQ multiplex PCR; TCRdb lists only in-frame clones, some missing. The sample has fewer than 65,000 clones; more than 75% are singletons. Sequencing was performed on CD4+ or CD8+ T cells sorted from blood, taken in a trial of the OX40 agonist ivuxolimab. The receptors were gathered from an adult with an advanced solid tumor such as melanoma, head and neck, liver or kidney cancer. Each CDR3 is given with its conserved first and last residue. Each record gives: V gene, CDR3 protein.

>TRBV4-3
CASSQDIAAYEQYF
>TRBV19
CASSPLSSTRYEKLFF
>TRBV7-2
CASSLVLGTGELFF
>TRBV19
CASSQNPGIEQFF
>TRBV2
CASSPRTGIGTDTQYF
>TRBV5-1
CASSRLDTHSSYNEQFF
>TRBV29-1
CSVAQESNQPQHF
>TRBV5-1
CASSLTRTANYGYTF
>TRBV5-4
CASSTWDREYEQYF
>TRBV19
CASSQGASNQPQHF
>TRBV5-5
CASSQGGTEAFF
>TRBV27
CASSPLQGSNQPQHF
>TRBV5-1
CASSVRQGNSYEQYF
>TRBV11-2
CASSFLGFADTQYF
>TRBV6-1
CASGWTDTEAFF
>TRBV10-1
CASSEGGPDNEQFF
>TRBV11-3
CASSLEDGNIQYF
>TRBV7-8
CASSLESETQYF
>TRBV7-2
CASSATRVGELFF
>TRBV9
CASTPEYF
>TRBV7-8
CASLGTANNEQFF
>TRBV19
CASREQGGNYGYTF
>TRBV28
CASSLAGVTNEKLFF
>TRBV6-5
CASSYFPTPGANVLTF
>TRBV30
CAWTRDISDTQYF
>TRBV5-1
CASNEGGIEEKLFF
>TRBV5-1
CASSPGQVTDTQYF
>TRBV5-1
CASSHRGYEQYF
>TRBV11-2
CASSPGLANGELFF
>TRBV18
CASSGSGRGAYEQYF
>TRBV19
CASSIVYGSSYEQYF
>TRBV30
CAWTKGGFADTQYF
>TRBV6-5
CASSLGGGEAFF
>TRBV18
CASSPENRVWEQYF
>TRBV28
CASRSQGASPADTQYF
>TRBV6-4
CASSPGSSGIDEQFF
>TRBV4-1
CASSRRDGSTDTQYF
>TRBV2
CASRLGRNNEQFF
>TRBV5-5
CASSFGGNTGELFF
>TRBV5-5
CASSLAWNTEAFF
>TRBV4-3
CASSQEFTAIRDEQYF
>TRBV4-3
CASSQYLATPSAFF
>TRBV7-9
CASSSPRGQNEQFF
>TRBV4-1
CASSQEVAGGSYNEQFF